These 19 T cell receptor beta chains share one sample of origin, sequenced in a study of OX40 agonist ivuxolimab in advanced cancers. TCRdb's copy holds only in-frame clones and misses some; the assay was immunoSEQ multiplex PCR. This table holds some 19,000 clones, more than 60% found once. The sequences come from CD4+ or CD8+ T cells sorted from blood, collected in a trial of the OX40 agonist ivuxolimab. The receptors originated from an adult with an advanced solid tumor such as melanoma, head and neck, liver or kidney cancer.

V is TRBV5-4 and J is TRBJ2-1; 10 nucleotides line up with TRBD1. CDR3 length equals 12 residues. CDR1 is SGHNT, CDR2 YYREEE, per germline (reference sequence). J lost 10 bases, V lost 8 bases, and 6 bases had no gene match. The DNA for the CDR3 is TGTGCCAGTATGACAGGGGGCAGAGAGCAGTTCTTC. Amino acids: CASMTGGREQFF.

The chain recombines TRBV11-2 with TRBJ1-5; D gene uncertain. Germline loops: CDR1 SGHAT, CDR2 FQNNGV. V was clipped by 1 base and J by 8 bases, with 9 bases between them. CDR3 size: 13 residues. CDR3 region: CASSLGFGEPQHF. In nucleotides, the CDR3 is TGTGCCAGCAGCTTAGGTTTCGGGGAGCCCCAGCATTTT. Looking up the rest from reference TRBV11-2 and TRBJ1-5 gives the full variable domain: EAGVAQSPRYKIIEKRQSVAFWCNPISGHATLYWYQQILGQGPKLLIQFQNNGVVDDSQLPKDRFSAERLKGVDSTLKIQPAKLEDSAVYLCASSLGFGEPQHFGDGTRLSIL.

The chain uses TRBV28 and TRBJ1-5; D is ambiguous. The germline V gene encodes CDR1 MDHEN and CDR2 SYDVKM. Trimming took off 1 base at V and 1 base at J, with 14 bases between the two ends. The CDR3 totals 17 residues. This CDR3 is CASSLYPTPRSNQPQHF. The CDR3 DNA sequence: TGTGCCAGCAGTTTATATCCGACACCACGGAGCAATCAGCCCCAGCATTTT.

The chain combines TRBV19 with TRBJ2-7; D may be TRBD1 (5 bases). The CDR3 has 14 residues. CDR1 is LNHDA and CDR2 is SQIVND in the germline V gene (reference sequence). Trimming shortened V by 3 bases and J by 2 bases, and 11 bases separated the two germline ends. The CDR3 DNA follows: TGTGCCAGTAGTATCTCAGCAGGGCCCTACGAGCAGTACTTC. Protein sequence: CASSISAGPYEQYF.

This clone was detected a few times. The V call is TRBV4-2, the J call TRBJ2-7; possibly TRBD2 for D (6 bases). CDR3 length: 14 residues. V lost 6 bases, J lost 3 bases, and 15 bases lay in between. The germline V gene has CDR1 LGHNA and CDR2 YNFKEQ. CDR3 sequence (DNA): TGTGCCAGCAGTCCAGAGTACGGGAGCTACGAGCAGTACTTC. Translation gives CASSPEYGSYEQYF.

This chain's CDR3 is CASSLDSSYNEQFF. In nucleotides, the CDR3 is TGTGCCAGCAGTCTAGACTCCTCCTACAATGAGCAGTTCTTC. The chain employs TRBV7-9 and TRBJ2-1; D call uncertain. V shed 6 bases and J shed 0 bases, with 9 bases lying between them. This CDR3 has 14 residues. The germline CDR1 and CDR2 sequences are SEHNR and FQNEAQ (reference sequence).

This clone occurred once. The V call is TRBV28, the J call TRBJ1-2; TRBD1 is a possible D gene (6 bases). The CDR3 length is 16 residues. Trimming pared 6 bases from V and 1 base from J, leaving 18 bases between. Germline assignment: CDR1 MDHEN and CDR2 SYDVKM. CDR3 protein: CASSQVGGNHNYGYTF. The CDR3 DNA sequence: TGTGCCAGCAGCCAAGTAGGGGGGAACCATAACTATGGCTACACCTTC.

In this sample, this clone turned up a few times. The chain couples TRBV7-9 to TRBJ2-5, with TRBD2 identical over 8 bases. This CDR3 comprises 17 residues. Germline V gene lookup returns CDR1 SEHNR and CDR2 FQNEAQ (reference sequence). The V gene end was trimmed by 4 bases and the J gene end by 5 bases; junction bases not matched to a gene: 15. The CDR3 protein is CASSSTPGGLGGETQYF. DNA of the CDR3: TGTGCCAGCAGCTCGACTCCCGGGGGACTAGGCGGGGAGACCCAGTACTTC.

The CDR3 sequence: CASSLSGTETNYGYTF. The CDR3 DNA sequence: TGTGCCAGCAGCTTAAGTGGGACAGAGACTAACTATGGCTACACCTTC. The rearrangement links TRBV7-9 to TRBJ1-2, with 7 bases identical to TRBD1. The junction had 6 bases not matched to a gene; V was cut back by 2 bases and J by 0 bases. Germline CDR1 SEHNR, CDR2 FQNEAQ (reference sequence). The CDR3 runs to 16 residues.

V and J are TRBV19 and TRBJ1-5; D may be TRBD1 (5 bases). Germline V gene lookup returns CDR1 LNHDA and CDR2 SQIVND (reference sequence). CDR3 size: 16 residues. Trimming took off 2 bases at V and 3 bases at J, with 14 bases between the two ends. CDR3 sequence: CASSIIHQGHNQPQHF. As DNA, the CDR3 is TGTGCCAGTAGTATAATCCACCAGGGTCACAATCAGCCCCAGCATTTT.

CDR3 coding DNA: TGCGCCAGCAGCCAAGGGGGGGATCAGCCCCAGCATTTT. It is translated as CASSQGGDQPQHF. This sequence joins TRBV4-1 and TRBJ1-5; perhaps TRBD1 as D (5 bases). This CDR3 has 13 residues. Trimming cost V 1 base and J 5 bases, with 6 bases left between them. Germline CDR1 reads MGHRA; CDR2 reads YSYEKL.

The chain links TRBV7-8 to TRBJ2-7; TRBD1 matches at 8 bases. Germline CDR1 is SGHVS and CDR2 is FQNEAQ. V trimming: 4 bases; J trimming: 3 bases; junction bases outside the gene matches: 8. The CDR3 sequence is 15 residues long. The CDR3 region has the DNA TGTGCCAGCAGCTCCCCGGGTGACAGGGGCTACGAGCAGTACTTC. Encoded protein: CASSSPGDRGYEQYF.

The chain carries TRBV19 and TRBJ2-7; TRBD1 aligns across 9 bases. There are 15 residues in the CDR3. After removal of 7 bases from V and 4 bases from J, the junction contained 11 bases not matched to a gene. Germline V lookup: CDR1 LNHDA, CDR2 SQIVND (reference sequence). CDR3 residues: CASTSSGTGFYEQYF. The DNA for the CDR3 is TGTGCCAGTACCTCATCCGGGACAGGGTTTTACGAGCAGTACTTC.

The chain links TRBV7-9 to TRBJ2-3; D remains ambiguous. CDR3 size: 13 residues. From germline, CDR1 is SEHNR and CDR2 FQNEAQ (reference sequence). V lost 6 bases and J lost 0, with 7 bases in between. The CDR3 DNA follows: TGTGCCAGCAGACAAGACAGCACAGATACGCAGTATTTT. Translated: CASRQDSTDTQYF.

This clone was detected a few times. This rearrangement joins TRBV13 to TRBJ2-7; TRBD1 matches at 10 bases. Germline CDR1 PRHDT, CDR2 FYEKMQ (reference sequence). The CDR3 runs to 16 residues. V gave up 3 bases and J gave up 2 bases; unmatched junction bases: 7. CDR3 nucleotide sequence: TGTGCCAGCAGCTTTCGACAGGGGGCAAACCCCTACGAGCAGTACTTC. Protein: CASSFRQGANPYEQYF.

A remark on this clone: At one end, the junction sequence differs from germline, possibly due to a read error. This chain uses TRBV5-1 with TRBJ2-5; D gene ambiguous. Germline V gene data show CDR1 as SGHRS and CDR2 as YFSETQ. The CDR3 length is 15 residues. The CDR3 DNA is TGCGCCAGCAGCTCCGGTATGGGCGGCCGAGAGGCCCAGTACTTC. Its protein product is CASSSGMGGREAQYF.

The chain employs TRBV19 and TRBJ2-7, with D possibly TRBD2 on 5 matching bases. Germline V gene lookup returns CDR1 LNHDA and CDR2 SQIVND (reference sequence). This CDR3 region has 13 residues. Trimming pared 2 bases from V and 5 bases from J, leaving 10 bases between. The CDR3 loop reads CASSIRTRDEQYF. CDR3 DNA: TGTGCCAGTAGTATAAGGACTCGGGACGAGCAGTACTTC.

This chain joins TRBV15 and TRBJ2-5, with TRBD2 matching 8 bases. CDR3 length: 15 amino acids. Trimming took 0 bases from V and 3 from J; bases not matched to a gene: 3. Germline V lookup: CDR1 LNHNV, CDR2 YYDKDF (reference sequence). CDR3 region: CATSRDTSGEETQYF. DNA for the CDR3: TGTGCCACCAGCAGAGACACTAGCGGAGAAGAGACCCAGTACTTC.

The chain joins TRBV4-3 to TRBJ2-7; D not certain. The CDR3 runs to 13 residues. Germline assignment: CDR1 LGHNA and CDR2 YSLEER. With 1 base removed from V and 4 bases from J, the gap between germline ends came to 8 bases. The CDR3 region has the DNA TGCGCCAGCAGCCAAGTCTTGCTTTACGAGCAGTACTTC. It yields the protein CASSQVLLYEQYF.